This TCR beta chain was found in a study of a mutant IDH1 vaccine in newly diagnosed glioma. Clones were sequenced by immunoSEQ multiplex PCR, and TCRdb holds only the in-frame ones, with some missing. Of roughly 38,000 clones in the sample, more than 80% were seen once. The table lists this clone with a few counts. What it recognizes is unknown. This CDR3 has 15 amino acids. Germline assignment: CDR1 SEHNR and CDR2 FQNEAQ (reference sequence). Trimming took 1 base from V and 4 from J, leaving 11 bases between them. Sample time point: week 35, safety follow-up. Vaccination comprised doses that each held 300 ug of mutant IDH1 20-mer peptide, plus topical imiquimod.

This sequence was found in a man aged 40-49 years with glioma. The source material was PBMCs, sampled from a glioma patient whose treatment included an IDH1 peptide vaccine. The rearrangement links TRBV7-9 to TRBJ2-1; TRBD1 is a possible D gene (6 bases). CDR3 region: CASSLGQVIYNEQFF. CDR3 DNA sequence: TGTGCCAGCAGCTTAGGACAGGTGATTTACAATGAGCAGTTCTTC.